Listed below are T cell receptor beta chains from one sample, sequenced in a study of CD8+CD57+ T cells in acquired aplastic anemia. One entry per CDR3 protein results from TCRdb running MiXCR on the reads. Of approximately 260,000 distinct CDR3 sequences listed, 65% to 90% are singletons. What was sequenced was sorted CD4+, CD8+, or CD8+CD57+ T cells (not recorded which) from PBMCs. The receptors come from a human donor with aplastic anemia. The conserved cysteine and the conserved F or W are not part of the CDR3 here. Fields, in order: V gene, J gene, CDR3 protein.

TRBV20-1	-	SASKGASYEQY
TRBV25-1	TRBJ1-1	ASSAWVSNTEAF
TRBV19	TRBJ1-2	ASSTPLGYGYT
TRBV7-2	TRBJ1-6	ASSLRTAGRNSPLH
TRBV7-8	TRBJ1-5	ASSQEGGPHYGQP
TRBV7-2	TRBJ2-5	ASSFPGGSHRETQY
TRBV7-8	TRBJ1-1	ASSLDLSANTQAF
TRBV7-9	TRBJ2-5	ATSSTAGRDYNE
TRBV7-3	TRBJ2-3	ASSPQGTWGAPQ
TRBV5-6	TRBJ1-1	ASSPVDGQGGNTEAF
TRBV7-9	TRBJ2-4	ASGGAGSMQS
TRBV10-3	TRBJ2-6	AISESTPGPGANVLT
TRBV5-1	TRBJ2-3	ASSLDPAGLQY
TRBV20-1	TRBJ2-3	SARGPTTNTQY
TRBV11-3	TRBJ1-1	ASSLNPVVLNTEAF
TRBV11-3	TRBJ2-2	ASSSARNPDTGELF
TRBV29-1	TRBJ1-6	SVGFGNSPLH
TRBV7-2	TRBJ1-5	ATGKGGNQLQH
TRBV2	TRBJ1-2	ASSGVGGANSDSF
TRBV7-9	TRBJ1-5	ASSLPNSEEPHH
TRBV11-3	TRBJ2-1	TCCLHTGRGSDEQF
TRBV10-1	TRBJ2-2	ASSESVRRTGDYANTGELF
TRBV7-3	TRBJ2-3	ASSTRAGDDEQ
TRBV15	TRBJ2-3	ATSFRGLAYEQY
TRBV7-9	TRBJ1-2	ASSLNAGYGYT
TRBV7-9	TRBJ2-7	ASIIGGLTEAFF
TRBV7-8	TRBJ2-3	ASSLAGGGDTQY
TRBV5-6	TRBJ2-1	ASSLETDGSNEQF
TRBV6-5	TRBJ2-3	ASSTADTQY
TRBV7-9	TRBJ2-7	AGKGARGTQYEGY
TRBV20-1	TRBJ2-1	SARARSRLMSNEQF
TRBV7-8	TRBJ1-6	ASSLAARAGTEAH
TRBV25-1	TRBJ2-5	ASSVRTGGFSETQY
TRBV7-6	TRBJ2-1	ASSFHRGQGSDEQF
TRBV7-9	TRBJ1-6	VSSSDGGEGNLALH
TRBV2	TRBJ1-5	ASCLDRARGGNQPQH
TRBV9	TRBJ1-1	ASSASSRGNTFAF
TRBV7-9	TRBJ1-6	ASSLGESGYDSLLH
TRBV7-2	TRBJ2-5	ASSPQTGEGETQY
TRBV7-8	TRBJ2-5	ASSLAGGSDTPYY
TRBV24-1	TRBJ2-1	ATCDLNTGEQF
TRBV24-1	TRBJ2-7	ATSDSSARSYEQY
TRBV2	TRBJ2-3	ASRDVGGAKKF
TRBV7-6	TRBJ2-5	ATRGLQETQY
TRBV20-1	TRBJ2-7	SADTGELTYEQY
TRBV19	TRBJ1-6	ASSIAGGSYNEQFF
TRBV9	TRBJ2-1	ASSVEGTGLNEQF
TRBV7-8	TRBJ1-1	ASSVAGGPGGNEAF
TRBV7-9	TRBJ2-7	ASSLAHGTRETQQY
TRBV20-1	TRBJ2-3	SARDPLAVTDTQY
TRBV2	TRBJ2-3	ASREDRPSYNEQY
TRBV15	TRBJ2-7	ATTTRHGPYEQY
TRBV2	TRBJ2-3	ASSLEGGHNAQF
TRBV9	TRBJ2-3	ASSVAGTVNYY
TRBV7-9	TRBJ2-1	ASSLALTGNTEHF
TRBV29-1	TRBJ1-2	SSTARNGYT
TRBV7-9	TRBJ1-5	ASSVGGWREAPHH
TRBV4-1	TRBJ2-7	ASQGTYEQY
TRBV7-8	TRBJ2-3	ASSFDAGREAQY
TRBV6-2/TRBV6-3	TRBJ1-2	ASSYATHGYT